The rows below give T cell receptor beta chains drawn from one sample of a study of blood T cell repertoires in COVID-19. Profiled with immunoSEQ multiplex PCR; TCRdb holds only in-frame clones, not every one. The table shows roughly 150,000 clones, with approximately 80% occurring only once. The material sequenced was peripheral blood. The receptors stem from a woman aged 45-65 years with acute or convalescent COVID-19. Each CDR3 is given with its conserved first and last residue. D genes are given only for firm matches. Clone size, where shown, is once, few, many, or a class for clones that have expanded.

d_call j_call v_call clone_size cdr3_aa cdr3_nt
. TRBJ2-2 TRBV19 . CASSKGGTGELFF TGTGCCAGTAGTAAGGGGGGGACCGGGGAGCTGTTTTTT
. TRBJ1-6 TRBV19 . CASSMMQGNSPLHF TGTGCCAGTAGTATGATGCAGGGGAATTCACCCCTCCACTTT
TRBD1 TRBJ1-6 TRBV10-3 once CAISELGQPGSPLHF TGTGCCATCAGTGAGTTGGGACAGCCTGGGTCACCCCTCCACTTT
TRBD1 TRBJ1-6 TRBV7-2 . CASSLSLPTGVSSPLHF TGTGCCAGCAGCTTATCCCTCCCGACAGGGGTAAGTTCACCCCTCCACTTT
. TRBJ2-2 TRBV9 . CASSPSSRGPDTGELFF TGTGCCAGCAGCCCTTCTAGCAGGGGCCCCGACACCGGGGAGCTGTTTTTT
. TRBJ1-1 TRBV7-6 . CASSKAQRGTEAFF TGTGCCAGCAGTAAAGCCCAAAGGGGTACTGAAGCTTTCTTT
. TRBJ1-4 TRBV27 . CASSKSTGPANEKLFF TGTGCCAGCAGTAAATCAACAGGGCCGGCTAATGAAAAACTGTTTTTT
. TRBJ2-2 TRBV7-9 once CASRPGYLDTGELFF TGTGCCAGCAGACCAGGGTATTTGGACACCGGGGAGCTGTTTTTT
. TRBJ1-2 TRBV11-2 . CASSLTRIDGYTF TGTGCCAGCAGCTTAACCAGGATAGACGGCTACACCTTC
. TRBJ2-7 TRBV20-1 . CSASPSLFNYEQYF TGCAGTGCTAGTCCGAGTCTGTTTAACTACGAGCAGTACTTC
. TRBJ2-1 TRBV7-2 few CASSLTTVWNEQFF TGTGCCAGCAGCTTAACGACAGTTTGGAATGAGCAGTTCTTC
. TRBJ1-2 TRBV27 once CASSSIPQGRSYGYTF TGTGCCAGCAGTTCAATCCCCCAGGGGCGAAGCTATGGCTACACCTTC